The entry below describes one T cell receptor (beta chain). The CDR3 runs to 16 residues. Trimming took 4 bases from V and 1 from J, leaving 16 bases between them. CDR1 SEHNR and CDR2 FQNEAQ come from the germline V gene (reference sequence). Treatment indicated: randomized to nivolumab then ipilimumab (arm A) or the reverse (arm B). The data derive from a study of sequential checkpoint blockade in melanoma. Here immunoSEQ multiplex PCR was the method, and the copy in TCRdb shows in-frame clones only, minus some. The table includes 1,400 or so clones, 55% to 65% detected once. The clonotype comes from a human patient with melanoma. Some clones in this sample may be carry-over from other donors' samples. This chain connects TRBV7-9 to TRBJ2-5; perhaps TRBD2 as D (5 bases). The sample consisted of CD8+ T cells sorted from blood (inferred from file names), taken from a patient given nivolumab and ipilimumab in sequence. In DNA, the CDR3 is TGTGCCAGCAGCTCAACTAGAGGCTGGTCCCAAGAGACCCAGTACTTC. This gives the protein CASSSTRGWSQETQYF.